This is a list of T cell receptor beta chains from one sample in a study of blood T cell repertoires in COVID-19. The table came from immunoSEQ multiplex PCR; TCRdb's copy has only in-frame clones and leaves some out. The data contain about 270,000 clones, roughly 84% of them singletons. Sequenced material: peripheral blood. These receptors all come from a woman younger than 35 with acute or convalescent COVID-19. The CDR3 runs from the conserved cysteine through the conserved F or W. The order of the fields is CDR3 DNA, CDR3 protein, V gene, clone size, CDR3 length, D gene, J gene. A D gene is named only where the DNA matches it firmly. Some rows have no size entry. The others give once, few or many, or a class for an expanded clone.

DNA: TGTGCCAGCAGTTTAAACAGCCGCAATCAGCCCCAGCATTTT
CDR3: CASSLNSRNQPQHF
V: TRBV6-6
size: -
length: 14
D: -
J: TRBJ1-5

DNA: TGTGCCAGCAGCTTCCTCCAGGGGGATACGCAGTATTTT
CDR3: CASSFLQGDTQYF
V: TRBV5-4
size: few
length: 13
D: -
J: TRBJ2-3

DNA: TGTGCCAGCAGAACGGGACAGGGGATAAGCACCGTGAACACTGAAGCTTTCTTT
CDR3: CASRTGQGISTVNTEAFF
V: TRBV5-8
size: -
length: 18
D: TRBD1
J: TRBJ1-1

DNA: TGTGCCAGCAGGACCTCGACAGGTCCCTACGAGCAGTACTTC
CDR3: CASRTSTGPYEQYF
V: TRBV6-5
size: once
length: 14
D: -
J: TRBJ2-7

DNA: TGTGCCAGCAGTTTCCAGGGCCCCACTGAAGCTTTCTTT
CDR3: CASSFQGPTEAFF
V: TRBV12-3/TRBV12-4
size: -
length: 13
D: -
J: TRBJ1-1

DNA: TGTGCCAGCAGTAAGGGGGCAGGCCCCATTACCTTC
CDR3: CASSKGAGPITF
V: TRBV28
size: few
length: 12
D: TRBD1
J: TRBJ1-2

DNA: TGTGCCAGCAGCACTAGCGGGGGAACCTACGAGCAGTACTTC
CDR3: CASSTSGGTYEQYF
V: TRBV28
size: -
length: 14
D: TRBD2
J: TRBJ2-7

DNA: TGTGCCAGCAGCTACTGGACAGGGAGCATCAATGAGCAGTTCTTC
CDR3: CASSYWTGSINEQFF
V: TRBV5-5
size: -
length: 15
D: TRBD1
J: TRBJ2-1

DNA: TGTGCCAGCAGCGTATCTCCTAGCGGATCATTCTCCTACAATGAGCAGTTCTTC
CDR3: CASSVSPSGSFSYNEQFF
V: TRBV9
size: -
length: 18
D: TRBD2
J: TRBJ2-1

DNA: TGTGCCAGCAGTCCAGGGCGGGGAAAAGCCTATTTT
CDR3: CASSPGRGKAYF
V: TRBV27
size: -
length: 12
D: -
J: TRBJ2-3

DNA: TGTGCCAGCAGTTTGGCAGCTGAAGCTTTCTTT
CDR3: CASSLAAEAFF
V: TRBV12-3/TRBV12-4
size: -
length: 11
D: -
J: TRBJ1-1

DNA: TGTGCCAGCAGCCCTTACTCCCTAGCGGGAGGGAGCACAGATACGCAGTATTTT
CDR3: CASSPYSLAGGSTDTQYF
V: TRBV7-2
size: -
length: 18
D: TRBD2
J: TRBJ2-3

DNA: TGTGCCAGCAGTTCCCCACCCAGGAAGAACACTGAAGCTTTCTTT
CDR3: CASSSPPRKNTEAFF
V: TRBV27
size: -
length: 15
D: -
J: TRBJ1-1

DNA: TGTGCCAGTAGTATACAGGGGGTCAATCAGCCCCAGCATTTT
CDR3: CASSIQGVNQPQHF
V: TRBV19
size: few
length: 14
D: TRBD1
J: TRBJ1-5

DNA: TGTGCCAGCAGCTTGTCCCTAATAGCACCCAACTACAATGAGCAGTTCTTC
CDR3: CASSLSLIAPNYNEQFF
V: TRBV5-5
size: once
length: 17
D: -
J: TRBJ2-1

DNA: TGTGCCAGCAGGGATACAGGGGCCTACGAGCAGTACTTC
CDR3: CASRDTGAYEQYF
V: TRBV12-3/TRBV12-4
size: -
length: 13
D: TRBD1
J: TRBJ2-7

DNA: TGTGCCAGTAGTGGGGGACTAGCGCTCTACGAGCAGTACTTC
CDR3: CASSGGLALYEQYF
V: TRBV19
size: once
length: 14
D: TRBD2
J: TRBJ2-7

DNA: TGTGCCAGCAGCCGACAGGGAACCGGGGAGCTGTTTTTT
CDR3: CASSRQGTGELFF
V: TRBV14
size: -
length: 13
D: TRBD1
J: TRBJ2-2